This T cell receptor beta chain was identified in a study of shared clonotypes between healthy human individuals. Study as a whole: Each donor's CD4 naive and CD4 memory cells filled three plates apiece, CD8 naive two, and CD8 memory one. Study-wide points: When compared with the clonotypes that were shared by all four sorted-subset donors, the non-shared clonotypes turned out to have lower generation probabilities.

The assay used deep level. Sequenced by immunoSEQ multiplex PCR; TCRdb stores in-frame clones only, minus some. The table lists some 1.4 million clones, roughly 95% of them singletons. As for this clone: Antigen: not known.

A split of CD4+ cells into CD45RA+ naive and CD45RA-negative memory subsets was performed. J was trimmed by 3 bases and V by 5 bases; bases with no gene match: 9. This CDR3 contains 16 residues. Germline V lookup: CDR1 SGHAT, CDR2 FQNNGV. Sample: naive CD4+ T cells sorted from blood. Subset meaning: CD45RA+ positively selected. The J gene is TRBJ2-2, the V gene TRBV11-2; TRBD1 agrees at 7 bases. This sequence was found in a man younger than 40 in good health. The CDR3 is CASSPTGARDTGELFF. CDR3 DNA: TGTGCCAGCAGCCCAACAGGGGCCCGTGACACCGGGGAGCTGTTTTTT.